Listed below are T cell receptor beta chains from one sample, sequenced in a study of cytotoxic CD8 clonotypes in ibrutinib-treated CLL. The assay was immunoSEQ multiplex PCR, and TCRdb's table has in-frame clones only and misses some. In the table there are 160,000 or so clones, roughly 77% of which are singletons. This material consisted of PBMCs, taken after 12 months of ibrutinib treatment. Receptor source: a human donor with chronic lymphocytic leukemia. The CDR3 runs from the conserved cysteine through the conserved F or W. D genes are given only for firm matches. Clone size is given for some rows only: seen once, a few or many times, or a class if the clone is expanded.

D gene: NA
V gene: TRBV27
J gene: TRBJ2-1
clone size: NA
CDR3 protein: CASRRTAYNEQFF
CDR3 DNA: TGTGCCAGCAGACGGACGGCCTACAATGAGCAGTTCTTC

D gene: NA
V gene: TRBV4-1
J gene: TRBJ2-7
clone size: NA
CDR3 protein: CASSQPGKYEQYF
CDR3 DNA: TGCGCCAGCAGCCAGCCAGGGAAATACGAGCAGTACTTC

D gene: TRBD1
V gene: TRBV7-9
J gene: TRBJ2-7
clone size: NA
CDR3 protein: CASSSDRGYEQYF
CDR3 DNA: TGTGCCAGCAGCTCAGACAGGGGTTACGAGCAGTACTTC

D gene: NA
V gene: TRBV5-1
J gene: TRBJ1-2
clone size: few
CDR3 protein: CASSLGYGYTF
CDR3 DNA: TGCGCCAGCAGCCTGGGTTATGGCTACACCTTC

D gene: TRBD1
V gene: TRBV5-6
J gene: TRBJ2-1
clone size: NA
CDR3 protein: CASSRTGGAGGEQFF
CDR3 DNA: TGTGCCAGCAGCCGGACAGGGGGCGCGGGCGGTGAGCAGTTCTTC

D gene: TRBD2
V gene: TRBV7-3
J gene: TRBJ2-1
clone size: NA
CDR3 protein: CASSLLAGGKYNEQFF
CDR3 DNA: TGTGCCAGCAGCTTATTGGCGGGGGGAAAATACAATGAGCAGTTCTTC

D gene: NA
V gene: TRBV5-4
J gene: TRBJ2-1
clone size: NA
CDR3 protein: CASSGGGQAPYNEQFF
CDR3 DNA: TGTGCCAGCAGCGGGGGGGGACAGGCCCCCTACAATGAGCAGTTCTTC

D gene: NA
V gene: TRBV27
J gene: TRBJ1-5
clone size: NA
CDR3 protein: CASSLSSGVQPQHF
CDR3 DNA: TGTGCCAGCAGTTTATCGAGCGGGGTTCAGCCCCAGCATTTT

D gene: NA
V gene: TRBV25-1
J gene: TRBJ1-1
clone size: NA
CDR3 protein: CASSEYGGATEAFF
CDR3 DNA: TGTGCCAGCAGTGAATACGGGGGGGCCACTGAAGCTTTCTTT

D gene: NA
V gene: TRBV10-2
J gene: TRBJ1-2
clone size: NA
CDR3 protein: CASSTPRGPYGYTF
CDR3 DNA: TGCGCCAGCAGTACCCCAAGGGGTCCCTATGGCTACACCTTC

D gene: TRBD2
V gene: TRBV9
J gene: TRBJ2-3
clone size: NA
CDR3 protein: CASSVGAGVSDTQYF
CDR3 DNA: TGTGCCAGCAGCGTGGGAGCGGGAGTCTCAGATACGCAGTATTTT

D gene: NA
V gene: TRBV4-3
J gene: TRBJ2-3
clone size: NA
CDR3 protein: CASSQDGAGADTQYF
CDR3 DNA: TGCGCCAGCAGCCAAGATGGGGCAGGGGCAGATACGCAGTATTTT

D gene: TRBD1
V gene: TRBV4-1
J gene: TRBJ1-1
clone size: NA
CDR3 protein: CASSVDRGRTEAFF
CDR3 DNA: TGCGCCAGCAGCGTCGACAGGGGGCGGACTGAAGCTTTCTTT

D gene: NA
V gene: TRBV19
J gene: TRBJ1-1
clone size: NA
CDR3 protein: CASSIPGSDTEAFF
CDR3 DNA: TGTGCCAGTAGTATCCCAGGGTCGGACACTGAAGCTTTCTTT

D gene: NA
V gene: TRBV28
J gene: TRBJ1-5
clone size: once
CDR3 protein: CASSPTGRYSNQPQHF
CDR3 DNA: TGTGCCAGCAGTCCGACCGGGAGGTATAGCAATCAGCCCCAGCATTTT

D gene: TRBD1
V gene: TRBV2
J gene: TRBJ2-7
clone size: NA
CDR3 protein: CASTVTGGMYEQYF
CDR3 DNA: TGTGCCAGCACTGTGACAGGGGGAATGTACGAGCAGTACTTC

D gene: TRBD1
V gene: TRBV19
J gene: TRBJ2-3
clone size: few
CDR3 protein: CASSRQGWGGVSTDTQYF
CDR3 DNA: TGTGCCAGTAGTAGACAGGGCTGGGGTGGGGTCAGCACAGATACGCAGTATTTT

D gene: NA
V gene: TRBV29-1
J gene: TRBJ2-7
clone size: NA
CDR3 protein: CSVGQGSYEQYF
CDR3 DNA: TGCAGCGTTGGGCAGGGGTCCTACGAGCAGTACTTC

D gene: NA
V gene: TRBV30
J gene: TRBJ2-3
clone size: few
CDR3 protein: CAWSTRQITDTQYF
CDR3 DNA: TGTGCCTGGAGTACCAGACAGATCACAGATACGCAGTATTTT

D gene: TRBD2
V gene: TRBV15
J gene: TRBJ2-3
clone size: NA
CDR3 protein: CATSRLAGARDTQYF
CDR3 DNA: TGTGCCACCAGCAGGCTAGCGGGAGCGAGAGATACGCAGTATTTT

D gene: NA
V gene: TRBV4-3
J gene: TRBJ2-7
clone size: NA
CDR3 protein: CASSQGKEGGYEQYF
CDR3 DNA: TGCGCCAGCAGCCAAGGGAAGGAGGGTGGATACGAGCAGTACTTC

D gene: NA
V gene: TRBV7-2
J gene: TRBJ2-7
clone size: NA
CDR3 protein: CASSSGVYEQYF
CDR3 DNA: TGTGCCAGCAGCTCCGGGGTCTACGAGCAGTACTTC

D gene: TRBD1
V gene: TRBV6-5
J gene: TRBJ2-5
clone size: NA
CDR3 protein: CASRPPGQSQEAQYF
CDR3 DNA: TGTGCCAGCAGGCCCCCGGGACAGTCCCAAGAGGCCCAGTACTTC

D gene: NA
V gene: TRBV7-2
J gene: TRBJ1-1
clone size: NA
CDR3 protein: CASSLTSETQAFF
CDR3 DNA: TGTGCCAGCAGCTTAACCTCAGAAACCCAAGCTTTCTTT

D gene: NA
V gene: TRBV7-2
J gene: TRBJ1-1
clone size: NA
CDR3 protein: CASNSGETVQAAFF
CDR3 DNA: TGTGCCAGCAATAGTGGTGAGACAGTTCAGGCCGCTTTCTTT

D gene: NA
V gene: TRBV4-1
J gene: TRBJ2-4
clone size: NA
CDR3 protein: CASSQVGQLPPAKNIQYF
CDR3 DNA: TGCGCCAGCAGCCAAGTGGGCCAGCTCCCCCCAGCCAAAAACATTCAGTACTTC

D gene: TRBD1
V gene: TRBV28
J gene: TRBJ1-2
clone size: NA
CDR3 protein: CASSTSGTGWRGYTF
CDR3 DNA: TGTGCCAGTTCGACCAGCGGGACAGGGTGGCGGGGCTACACCTTC

D gene: NA
V gene: TRBV10-2
J gene: TRBJ1-2
clone size: NA
CDR3 protein: CASSGDRRGGYTF
CDR3 DNA: TGCGCCAGCAGTGGCGACAGGAGGGGTGGCTACACCTTC

D gene: NA
V gene: TRBV28
J gene: TRBJ2-5
clone size: NA
CDR3 protein: CASTPGGEETQYF
CDR3 DNA: TGTGCCAGCACTCCAGGGGGGGAAGAGACCCAGTACTTC

D gene: NA
V gene: TRBV28
J gene: TRBJ2-5
clone size: NA
CDR3 protein: CASSWTAGTQETQYF
CDR3 DNA: TGTGCCAGCAGTTGGACGGCGGGCACCCAGGAGACCCAGTACTTC

D gene: NA
V gene: TRBV6-6
J gene: TRBJ1-5
clone size: few
CDR3 protein: CASSSHSNQPQHF
CDR3 DNA: TGTGCCAGCAGTTCGCATAGCAATCAGCCCCAGCATTTT

D gene: TRBD2
V gene: TRBV28
J gene: TRBJ2-1
clone size: few
CDR3 protein: CASPPGLAGAGSYNEQFF
CDR3 DNA: TGTGCCAGCCCCCCGGGACTAGCGGGAGCCGGGTCCTACAATGAGCAGTTCTTC

D gene: NA
V gene: TRBV5-1
J gene: TRBJ2-1
clone size: NA
CDR3 protein: CASSLASWGDSYNEQFF
CDR3 DNA: TGCGCCAGCAGCTTGGCCAGTTGGGGGGACTCCTACAATGAGCAGTTCTTC

D gene: TRBD1
V gene: TRBV6-1
J gene: TRBJ1-1
clone size: NA
CDR3 protein: CASSHRGRDTEAFF
CDR3 DNA: TGTGCCAGCAGCCACAGGGGGCGCGACACTGAAGCTTTCTTT

D gene: TRBD1
V gene: TRBV14
J gene: TRBJ2-3
clone size: NA
CDR3 protein: CASSRTGTDTDTQYF
CDR3 DNA: TGTGCCAGCAGCCGCACCGGGACAGACACAGATACGCAGTATTTT

D gene: NA
V gene: TRBV2
J gene: TRBJ1-4
clone size: once
CDR3 protein: CASSEGFGGLGEKLFF
CDR3 DNA: TGTGCCAGCAGTGAAGGCTTTGGGGGGCTGGGGGAAAAACTGTTTTTT

D gene: NA
V gene: TRBV28
J gene: TRBJ2-7
clone size: NA
CDR3 protein: CASSARSEQYF
CDR3 DNA: TGTGCCAGCAGTGCCCGCTCTGAGCAGTACTTC

D gene: TRBD1
V gene: TRBV19
J gene: TRBJ1-1
clone size: NA
CDR3 protein: CASSDTGGARDTEAFF
CDR3 DNA: TGTGCCAGTAGTGACACAGGGGGCGCCCGGGACACTGAAGCTTTCTTT

D gene: NA
V gene: TRBV6-1
J gene: TRBJ1-1
clone size: NA
CDR3 protein: CASRHDYMNTEAFF
CDR3 DNA: TGTGCCAGCAGGCATGATTATATGAACACTGAAGCTTTCTTT

D gene: TRBD1
V gene: TRBV5-1
J gene: TRBJ2-2
clone size: NA
CDR3 protein: CASSHLTGSNTGELFF
CDR3 DNA: TGCGCCAGCAGCCATCTGACAGGGTCTAACACCGGGGAGCTGTTTTTT

D gene: NA
V gene: TRBV7-3
J gene: TRBJ1-1
clone size: NA
CDR3 protein: CASSKTPTVLTEAFF
CDR3 DNA: TGTGCCAGCAGCAAGACCCCCACAGTCTTGACTGAAGCTTTCTTT

D gene: TRBD2
V gene: TRBV19
J gene: TRBJ2-6
clone size: NA
CDR3 protein: CASSIRTSGPSGANVLTF
CDR3 DNA: TGTGCCAGTAGTATAAGGACTAGCGGCCCCTCTGGGGCCAACGTCCTGACTTTC

D gene: NA
V gene: TRBV19
J gene: TRBJ2-7
clone size: NA
CDR3 protein: CASSLKGTYEQYF
CDR3 DNA: TGTGCCAGTAGTCTAAAAGGTACCTACGAGCAGTACTTC

D gene: TRBD1
V gene: TRBV28
J gene: TRBJ1-2
clone size: NA
CDR3 protein: CASSLRPQGGQGWGYTF
CDR3 DNA: TGTGCCAGCAGTTTAAGACCCCAGGGGGGACAGGGCTGGGGCTACACCTTC

D gene: NA
V gene: TRBV28
J gene: TRBJ1-5
clone size: NA
CDR3 protein: CASIRQVKQPQHF
CDR3 DNA: TGTGCCAGCATCAGACAGGTAAAGCAGCCCCAGCATTTT